Included here is one TCR beta chain sequence, with context. The target of this receptor is not known. No quality values exist for individual bases; no much larger clone is one base distant. This entry belongs to a study of T cells in localized non-small cell lung cancer (dated by TCRdb to about 2020). Concerning the study at large: The study examined T cell repertoires in a few hundred patients with early-stage NSCLC and compared tumors with uninvolved tumor-adjacent lungs. The cohort comprised 200 to 300 treatment-naïve NSCLC patients with resected, localized lung tumors. NSCLC patients had a mean age of around 70 years, and 120 to 150 were male and about a hundred female. On the study overall, not on this receptor specifically: Because the study design was exploratory, TCR variables were selected using unadjusted p-values without false-discovery rate correction. A median of around 57 of the top 100 tumor clones were detected in paired uninvolved adjacent lung, and about 29 of these tumor clones were also found among the top 100 clones of the paired uninvolved adjacent lung. Higher blood T cell density associated with longer overall survival, while higher adjacent-lung clonality associated with shorter survival. Because multi-region tumor sequencing was not performed, intratumor heterogeneity could not be ruled out. Uninvolved tumor-adjacent lung showed the highest T cell clonality, higher than tumor, which suggests more focused antigenic responses in the uninvolved tumor-adjacent lung.

TCR beta CDR3 regions were sequenced from DNA using the immunoSEQ Assay. On the study's bioinformatics: To compute T cell density, TCR beta template counts were normalized to usable DNA, which was estimated by amplifying housekeeping genes. Richness was estimated with the preseqR package, extrapolating to 400,000 templates for PBMC samples and 120,000 templates for tissue samples. Clonality was taken to be one minus Pielou's evenness. To identify tissue-enriched TCRs, differential abundance testing was run on productive amino-acid clonotypes with a minimum total count of 5 and an alpha of 0.1. The Jaccard Index and the Morisita Overlap Index were used to measure repertoire overlap between compartments. GLIPH clustered TCR beta CDR3s with public tetramer-defined viral CDR3s; viral motifs required at least three viral sequences plus V-gene enrichment. Entries here come from immuneACCESS through TCRdb and include only in-frame sequences with V and J called. Some clones fail to appear in such tables; in the studies checked, an unresolved V gene covers under half of the shortfall, and the cause of the remainder is unknown. Clone size and V and J calls were adopted from that table, with D and trimming inferred from the DNA. This sample gives 90,000 to 95,000 clones in total; under 95% of them show up just once. Of the sample, about 4% is held by the ten largest clones.

CDR1 SQVTM and CDR2 ANQGSEA are derived from the germline V gene. The CDR3 runs 14 amino acids, cysteine and phenylalanine included. Kept here is only the CDR3 DNA, which spans 42 bases and is read in frame from base 1. V and J lose 4 bases and 0 bases, and a span of 12 bases separates them. At diagnosis, tumor, uninvolved tumor-adjacent lung and peripheral blood were collected and then preserved as a mix of FFPE and fresh-frozen material. For TCR repertoire profiling, blood samples were analyzed in the form of peripheral blood mononuclear cells. The starting material was PBMCs, obtained before any cancer treatment. The TCR was taken from a woman aged 40 to 75 with stage II squamous cell lung carcinoma. The V and J genes are TRBV29-1 and TRBJ1-1, with the D gene not clear enough to name. The encoded CDR3 is CSVVFRTMNTEAFF. Here is the DNA: TGCAGCGTTGTTTTTAGAACCATGAACACTGAAGCTTTCTTT.